A selection of T cell receptor beta chains follows, all from one sample in a study of beta chain features in type 1 diabetes. Method: immunoSEQ multiplex PCR; TCRdb's copy keeps in-frame clones and lacks some. The table shows 350,000 or so clones, with roughly 21% occurring only once. The sample comprised naive CD4+ T cells from blood. The receptors come from a woman under 30 in good health. CDR3s include the opening cysteine and the closing phenylalanine or tryptophan. Each record gives: J gene, clone size, V gene, D gene, CDR3 DNA, CDR3 protein. D genes are given only for firm matches. Not every row has a clone size; where given, it reads once, few, many or a size class.

J: TRBJ2-1
size: NA
V: TRBV4-1
D: NA
DNA: TGCGCCAGCAGCCAGCTAGCGTACAATGAGCAGTTCTTC
CDR3: CASSQLAYNEQFF

J: TRBJ2-6
size: NA
V: TRBV7-2
D: NA
DNA: TGTGCCAGCAGGCCTACAGGCTCCGGGGCCAACGTCCTGACTTTC
CDR3: CASRPTGSGANVLTF

J: TRBJ1-6
size: NA
V: TRBV6-5
D: NA
DNA: TGTGCCCTTGGTCCTCGGGGGGATAATTCACCCCTCCACTTT
CDR3: CALGPRGDNSPLHF

J: TRBJ2-2
size: few
V: TRBV29-1
D: TRBD2
DNA: TGCAGCGTTGAAGAGACTAGCGGGGGCCTACTGAACACCGGGGAGCTGTTTTTT
CDR3: CSVEETSGGLLNTGELFF

J: TRBJ1-1
size: NA
V: TRBV6-5
D: NA
DNA: TGTGCCAGCAGTCCCCAGGGGAGGGGTGAAGCTTTCTTT
CDR3: CASSPQGRGEAFF

J: TRBJ2-3
size: NA
V: TRBV25-1
D: TRBD2
DNA: TGTGCCAGCAGTGAACCCGGCGGGGGGGCCAGAGATACGCAGTATTTT
CDR3: CASSEPGGGARDTQYF

J: TRBJ1-1
size: few
V: TRBV29-1
D: NA
DNA: TGCAGCGTGGACAGTGGAACCCGAGCTTTCTTT
CDR3: CSVDSGTRAFF

J: TRBJ2-5
size: few
V: TRBV2
D: TRBD1
DNA: TGTGCCAGCAGGGGGGACAGTCTTTTGGAGACCCAGTACTTC
CDR3: CASRGDSLLETQYF

J: TRBJ1-4
size: NA
V: TRBV10-3
D: NA
DNA: TGTGCCATCAGTGACGGAGGAGGTAAACTGTTTTTT
CDR3: CAISDGGGKLFF

J: TRBJ2-7
size: few
V: TRBV4-1
D: TRBD2
DNA: TGCGCCAGCAGCCGCCTACCGGGACTAGCGGGGGTGACCTACGAGCAGTACTTC
CDR3: CASSRLPGLAGVTYEQYF

J: TRBJ1-2
size: NA
V: TRBV11-3
D: NA
DNA: TGTGCCAGCAGCTTATGGCGCCGGGTTAACTATGGCTACACCTTC
CDR3: CASSLWRRVNYGYTF

J: TRBJ2-5
size: few
V: TRBV5-6
D: NA
DNA: TGTGCCAGCAGCCTGAGGTCAGGGGTGGTGAGTGAGACCCAGTACTTC
CDR3: CASSLRSGVVSETQYF

J: TRBJ2-3
size: NA
V: TRBV7-2
D: TRBD2
DNA: TGTGCCAGTAGGAGCGGGGGCCTCACAGATACGCAGTATTTT
CDR3: CASRSGGLTDTQYF

J: TRBJ2-1
size: few
V: TRBV11-2
D: TRBD2
DNA: TGTGCCAGCAGCACAAGCGGGAGTGTTTGGAATGAGCAGTTCTTC
CDR3: CASSTSGSVWNEQFF

J: TRBJ2-5
size: NA
V: TRBV9
D: NA
DNA: TGTGCCAGCAGCGTAGACGCCCAGGGGACCCAGTACTTC
CDR3: CASSVDAQGTQYF

J: TRBJ2-7
size: few
V: TRBV18
D: NA
DNA: TGTGCCAGCTCCCAGGGTGAGGACTACGAGCAGTACTTC
CDR3: CASSQGEDYEQYF

J: TRBJ1-1
size: NA
V: TRBV30
D: NA
DNA: TGTGCCTGGAGTAGGGGGAGTGGAACTGAAGCTTTCTTT
CDR3: CAWSRGSGTEAFF

J: TRBJ2-1
size: few
V: TRBV7-9
D: TRBD1
DNA: TGTGCCAGCAGCTTAGCCAAGGACAGGGATGAGCAGTTCTTC
CDR3: CASSLAKDRDEQFF

J: TRBJ1-2
size: few
V: TRBV14
D: NA
DNA: TGTGCCAGCAGCCCGCACTGGGGGGACTATGGCTACACCTTC
CDR3: CASSPHWGDYGYTF

J: TRBJ1-2
size: few
V: TRBV11-2
D: TRBD1
DNA: TGTGCCAGCAGTTCGGGACAGGGTTATGGCTACACCTTC
CDR3: CASSSGQGYGYTF

J: TRBJ2-5
size: few
V: TRBV25-1
D: TRBD2
DNA: TGTGCCAGCAGTGGGGGATGGGATAGCGGGGAGACCCAGTACTTC
CDR3: CASSGGWDSGETQYF

J: TRBJ1-2
size: NA
V: TRBV29-1
D: NA
DNA: TGCAGCGTCGACCGTTGGCAGGGGGGCTACACCTTC
CDR3: CSVDRWQGGYTF

J: TRBJ1-5
size: NA
V: TRBV7-2
D: TRBD1
DNA: TGTGCCAGCAGCCCGCAGGGACAGCAACTCAATCAGCCCCAGCATTTT
CDR3: CASSPQGQQLNQPQHF